These T cell receptor beta chains were read from a single sample in a study of breast tumors, draining lymph nodes, adjacent tissues. TCRdb independently ran MiXCR on the multiplex PCR reads; one entry per CDR3 protein. The sample shows around 290,000 distinct CDR3 sequences, 30% to 35% of them seen only once. Sequenced sample: axillary lymph node tissue. All receptors come from a female donor with breast cancer. Some clones in this sample may be carry-over from other donors' samples. CDR3s include the opening cysteine and the closing phenylalanine or tryptophan. The D gene is left open where the match is weak. Clone size, where shown, is once, few, many, or a class for clones that have expanded.

V gene,J gene,D gene,clone size,CDR3 protein,CDR3 DNA
TRBV6-1,TRBJ1-4,TRBD1,many,CASSVLDRAEKLFF,TGTGCCAGCAGTGTATTGGACAGGGCTGAAAAACTGTTTTTT
TRBV5-4,TRBJ2-7,TRBD1,many,CASSLGGQGGYEQYF,TGTGCCAGCAGCTTGGGGGGACAGGGCGGCTACGAGCAGTACTTC
TRBV4-2,TRBJ2-3,TRBD2,many,CASSHPGLAGGDTQYF,TGTGCCAGCAGCCACCCGGGACTAGCCGGGGGGGATACGCAGTATTTT
TRBV29-1,TRBJ1-1,NA,many,CSVVGRGNTEAFF,TGCAGCGTCGTAGGGAGGGGTAACACTGAAGCTTTCTTT
TRBV3-1,TRBJ2-1,NA,few,CASSPLTNHNEQFF,TGTGCCAGCAGCCCCCTAACGAACCACAATGAGCAGTTCTTC
TRBV20-1,TRBJ1-4,NA,many,CSARVAFIGANEKLFF,TGCAGTGCTAGAGTTGCATTCATAGGAGCTAATGAAAAACTGTTTTTT
TRBV6-5,TRBJ2-7,TRBD2,few,CASSYSAGLALYEQYF,TGTGCCAGCAGTTACTCGGCGGGACTAGCGCTCTACGAGCAGTACTTC
TRBV6-2/TRBV6-3,TRBJ2-3,TRBD2,NA,CASSHSQLAGGQYF,TGTGCCAGCAGTCACTCCCAACTAGCGGGAGGGCAGTATTTT
TRBV5-1,TRBJ1-6,NA,many,CASSLDPGDNSPLHF,TGCGCCAGCAGCTTGGATCCGGGAGATAATTCACCCCTCCACTTT
TRBV20-1,TRBJ2-7,NA,few,CSALTGGPQAGEQYF,TGCAGTGCGCTGACTGGCGGGCCTCAAGCAGGGGAGCAGTACTTC
TRBV29-1,TRBJ2-2,NA,many,CSVGGTGELFF,TGCAGCGTTGGAGGTACCGGGGAGCTGTTTTTT
TRBV7-2,TRBJ1-2,TRBD1,NA,CASSSDRDRNYGYTF,TGTGCCAGCAGCTCCGATCGGGACAGGAACTATGGCTACACCTTC
TRBV7-6,TRBJ1-1,NA,few,CASRGTKAAEAFF,TGTGCCAGCAGAGGGACAAAGGCCGCTGAAGCTTTCTTT
TRBV6-2/TRBV6-3,TRBJ1-2,NA,NA,CPSRLPGSWGYTF,TGTCCCAGCAGGTTGCCAGGGAGCTGGGGCTACACCTTC
TRBV7-8,TRBJ2-3,TRBD2,many,CASGAGTSGSLQYF,TGTGCCAGCGGGGCCGGGACTAGCGGGAGCCTGCAGTATTTT
TRBV2,TRBJ2-7,NA,many,CASREGILTEHF,TGTGCCAGCAGGGAGGGCATCCTTACGGAGCACTTC
TRBV14,TRBJ2-7,NA,many,CASSQVNEQYF,TGTGCCAGCAGCCAAGTCAACGAGCAGTACTTC
TRBV25-1,TRBJ1-2,NA,NA,CASSGRGRGYTF,TGTGCCAGCAGTGGTCGGGGGAGAGGCTACACCTTC
TRBV20-1,TRBJ2-2,NA,many,CSARVDSWGTGELFF,TGCAGTGCTAGAGTGGACAGTTGGGGCACCGGGGAGCTGTTTTTT